Each of the 14 T cell receptor beta chains below was sequenced from the same sample in a study of blood T cells in healthy people across ages. The use of a sample-barcoded 5' primer and a J-beta primer mix characterized a second PCR of about 6 to 12 cycles. TCRdb ran MiXCR on the 5' RACE reads and lists one entry per CDR3 protein. The table records 700,000 or so distinct CDR3 sequences, 35% to 50% of them present only once. Sequencing was performed on blood. These TCRs come from an elderly man in good health.

This clonotype was detected ten times or more. V gene TRBV4-2 combines with J gene TRBJ2-1; 7 nucleotides agree with TRBD2. CDR3 length equals 15 residues. In germline, CDR1 is LGHNA, CDR2 YNFKEQ. The J segment lost 7 bases and the V segment lost 4 bases, leaving 10 bases of the junction unmatched. CDR3 nucleotides: TGTGCCAGCAGCCTTACTTCACTAGCGAGTAATGAGCAGTTCTTC. It encodes CASSLTSLASNEQFF.

This clonotype is a singleton in its sample. The chain carries TRBV6-2 or TRBV6-3 and TRBJ1-5; D gene ambiguous. The CDR3 loop spans 15 amino acids. The germline V gene has CDR1 MNHEY and CDR2 SVGEGT. V shed 6 bases and J shed 1 base, with 13 bases lying between them. DNA of the CDR3: TGTGCCAGCAGCGCCATGGGAAAGAGCAATCAGCCCCAGCATTTT. It is translated as CASSAMGKSNQPQHF.

This clonotype was observed many times. V is TRBV12-3 or TRBV12-4 and J is TRBJ2-4, with D uncertain. The V and J ends lost 4 bases and 0 bases respectively, with 10 bases between them. This CDR3 is 15 amino acids long. For the CDR3, the DNA is TGTGCCAGCAGTTCGCTTGGATTAGCCAAAAACATTCAGTACTTC. The encoded protein is CASSSLGLAKNIQYF.

This chain joins TRBV5-8 and TRBJ1-1; 9 positions match TRBD1. This CDR3 has 15 amino acids. In germline, CDR1 is SGHTS, CDR2 YDEGEE. V trimming: 4 bases; J trimming: 9 bases; junction bases outside the gene matches: 13. In DNA, the CDR3 is TGTGCCAGCAGCCGACAGCGACAGGGGGATAGTCAAGCTTTCTTT. It translates to CASSRQRQGDSQAFF.

This clonotype was seen at least ten times. The V gene is TRBV7-2, the J gene TRBJ2-1, with 7 bases lining up with TRBD2. The J call may be in error: the DNA end matches TRBJ2-7 better. Germline V CDR1 and CDR2: SGHTA, FQGNSA. This CDR3 has 15 amino acids. CDR3 in amino acids: CASSLSSGSYNEQYF. CDR3 nucleotide sequence: TGTGCCAGCAGCTTAAGTAGCGGGTCTTACAATGAGCAGTACTTC.

V and J are TRBV25-1 and TRBJ2-3; TRBD1 might be the D (5 bases). Germline V gene lookup returns CDR1 MGHDK and CDR2 SYGVNS. The CDR3 loop spans 14 amino acids. Trimming stripped 3 bases from V and 1 base from J, with 8 bases between. CDR3 residues: CASSDPRGTDTQYF. DNA of the CDR3: TGTGCCAGCAGTGACCCCAGGGGCACAGATACGCAGTATTTT.

This clonotype has only a few counts. The chain uses TRBV7-2 and TRBJ2-1; 8 bases line up with TRBD2. Per the germline V gene, CDR1 is SGHTA and CDR2 is FQGNSA. V lost 3 bases and J lost 7; bases outside the gene matches: 8. The CDR3 contains 15 residues. The CDR3, as DNA: TGTGCCAGCAGCTTTAGCGGGACGGTGGGAAATGAGCAGTTCTTC. Its translation is CASSFSGTVGNEQFF.

To note about this clonotype: This sequence may be a read error, since a much larger clone differs from it by one base. The chain has TRBV5-4 and TRBJ2-5, with D uncertain. Germline assignment: CDR1 SGHNT and CDR2 YYREEE (reference sequence). This CDR3 comprises 15 residues. Here the CDR3 DNA reads TGTGCCAGCAACTTGGCGACTTTGGGTGTGGAGACCCAGTACTTC. It codes for CASNLATLGVETQYF.

There are a few counts of this clonotype. The chain recombines TRBV29-1 with TRBJ2-1, with D unresolved. The length of the CDR3 is 14 residues. In germline, CDR1 is SQVTM, CDR2 ANQGSEA. Trimming stripped 2 bases from V and 6 bases from J, with 14 bases between. The CDR3, as DNA: TGCAGCGTTGAACCCTCCGGTAAAGGCAATGAGCAGTTCTTC. Protein product: CSVEPSGKGNEQFF.

This clonotype has a handful of counts. The genes are TRBV20-1 and TRBJ2-3, with a possible D match to TRBD1 (5 bases). The CDR3 consists of 13 residues. Trimming took off 6 bases at V and 2 bases at J, with 12 bases between the two ends. Germline-derived CDR1 and CDR2 are DFQATT and SNEGSKA (reference sequence). For the CDR3, the DNA is TGCAGTGCAAACGGACACCTCACAGATACGCAGTATTTT. This codes for CSANGHLTDTQYF.

This sequence joins TRBV25-1 and TRBJ2-6; TRBD2 might be the D (6 bases). Per germline, CDR1 MGHDK and CDR2 SYGVNS. The CDR3 covers 18 residues. The ends were cut back, 8 bases at V and 1 base at J, with 21 bases in the middle. The CDR3 region has the DNA TGTGCCAGCGCATATCGTGCTAGCGTTCCGTCTGGGGCCAACGTCCTGACTTTC. It codes for CASAYRASVPSGANVLTF.

The rearrangement joins TRBV6-2 or TRBV6-3 to TRBJ2-5; D unresolved. The CDR3 is 10 residues long. Germline CDR1 is MNHEY and CDR2 is SVGEGT. Trimming removed 8 bases from V and 6 bases from J, with 7 bases in between. The CDR3 region has the DNA TGTGCCAGCGCAGCGAAGACCCAGTACTTC. This codes for CASAAKTQYF.

This clonotype was detected a few times. The J gene is TRBJ2-3, the V gene TRBV2; 10 positions agree with TRBD2. V lost 4 bases and J lost 5; bases outside the gene matches: 21. The CDR3 spans 20 residues. Germline V gene data show CDR1 as SNHLY and CDR2 as FYNNEI. The CDR3: CASSVLQGTTSGRARDTQYF. In nucleotides, the CDR3 is TGTGCCAGCAGTGTTCTCCAGGGAACCACGAGCGGGAGGGCCAGAGATACGCAGTATTTT.

The table lists this clonotype with many counts. The chain employs TRBV7-9 and TRBJ2-1; 10 bases match TRBD1. Germline assignment: CDR1 SEHNR and CDR2 FQNEAQ (reference sequence). The length of the CDR3 is 15 residues. V lost 6 bases and J lost 4; bases outside the gene matches: 6. DNA of the CDR3: TGTGCCAGCAGGAGGGACAGGGGTGCATACAATGAGCAGTTCTTC. Amino acid sequence: CASRRDRGAYNEQFF. Together with reference TRBV7-9 and TRBJ2-1, the CDR3 gives the full variable domain: DTGVSQNPRHKITKRGQNVTFRCDPISEHNRLYWYRQTLGQGPEFLTYFQNEAQLEKSRLLSDRFSAERPKGSFSTLEIQRTEQGDSAMYLCASRRDRGAYNEQFFGPGTRLTVL.